The 3 T cell receptor beta chains below were found in one sample sequenced in a study of cytomegalovirus exposure and HLA in healthy donors. A multiplex PCR was run with 60 Vbeta primers and 13 Jbeta primers. Repertoires were generated with immunoSEQ multiplex PCR, while TCRdb's copy carries only in-frame clones and drops some. The sample lists around 150,000 clones, 88% seen once, with 0.5% to 0.65% in the top ten. Input material: PBMCs. These receptors all stem from a woman in her 40s in good health and CMV-seronegative.

The chain couples TRBV4-2 to TRBJ1-4; no firm D call. The CDR3 covers 16 residues. Germline values: CDR1 LGHNA, CDR2 YNFKEQ. Between the trimmed V and J ends, which lost 1 base and 2 bases, there was a span of 11 bases. The CDR3 here is CASSQVLGWTNEKLFF. The CDR3 nucleotides read TGTGCCAGCAGCCAAGTGCTCGGGTGGACTAATGAAAAACTGTTTTTT.

The gene calls are TRBV7-8 and TRBJ1-5; D is possibly TRBD1 (6 bases). Germline V gene data show CDR1 as SGHVS and CDR2 as FQNEAQ. Trimming took off 1 base at V and 2 bases at J, with 15 bases between the two ends. The CDR3 consists of 17 residues. CDR3 residues: CASSLVGGTNRNQPQHF. The CDR3 DNA sequence: TGTGCCAGCAGCTTAGTAGGGGGGACTAATCGCAATCAGCCCCAGCATTTT. Using reference TRBV7-8 and TRBJ1-5 for the parts outside the CDR3, the full variable domain is GAGVSQSPRYKVAKRGQDVALRCDPISGHVSLFWYQQALGQGPEFLTYFQNEAQLDKSGLPSDRFFAERPEGSVSTLKIQRTQQEDSAVYLCASSLVGGTNRNQPQHFGDGTRLSIL.

This chain joins TRBV5-1 and TRBJ1-1, with TRBD1 matching 7 bases. The CDR3 length is 15 residues. In germline, CDR1 is SGHRS, CDR2 YFSETQ. The trim removed 5 bases at V and 3 bases at J, leaving 10 bases unmatched. The chain's CDR3 is CASSSYRGGDTEAFF. In nucleotides, the CDR3 is TGCGCCAGCAGTTCCTACAGGGGTGGGGACACTGAAGCTTTCTTT. Full variable domain (rest looked up from reference TRBV5-1 and TRBJ1-1): KAGVTQTPRYLIKTRGQQVTLSCSPISGHRSVSWYQQTPGQGLQFLFEYFSETQRNKGNFPGRFSGRQFSNSRSEMNVSTLELGDSALYLCASSSYRGGDTEAFFGQGTRLTVV.